This TCR beta chain comes out of a study of T-cell memory formation after mild COVID-19. Study as a whole: TCR clusters were largely donor specific.

One entry per CDR3 protein, called by TCRdb with MiXCR from the 5' RACE reads. This sample has fewer than 200,000 distinct CDR3 sequences, with roughly 13% found just once. Study conclusions and caveats: What remained unconfirmed was the SARS-CoV-2 specificity of second-wave clones peaking on day 37. Later expanders leaned toward CD4+, whereas clones contracting from day 15 to 85 were balanced CD4/CD8. Among CD4+ contracting clones, most were CM and EM, and CD8+ ones EMRA.

A note on this clonotype: Its antigen is unidentified. At one end the junction does not follow the germline gene, possibly because of a read error.

The CDR3 loop spans 15 amino acids. CDR1 is SSHAT and CDR2 is FNYEAQ in the germline V gene (reference sequence). Material: PBMCs or a T cell subset sorted from them (not recorded which). The gene calls are TRBV7-7 and TRBJ2-5; 8 nucleotides line up with TRBD2. The receptor comes from a man aged 18 to 29 who had mild COVID-19 (a few samples of this study predate the infection). Cell type and time point are not known. CDR3 bases: TGTGCTAGCAGCTTGCTAGCGGGCCCCCAAGAGACCCAGTACTTC. This translates into CASSLLAGPQETQYF.